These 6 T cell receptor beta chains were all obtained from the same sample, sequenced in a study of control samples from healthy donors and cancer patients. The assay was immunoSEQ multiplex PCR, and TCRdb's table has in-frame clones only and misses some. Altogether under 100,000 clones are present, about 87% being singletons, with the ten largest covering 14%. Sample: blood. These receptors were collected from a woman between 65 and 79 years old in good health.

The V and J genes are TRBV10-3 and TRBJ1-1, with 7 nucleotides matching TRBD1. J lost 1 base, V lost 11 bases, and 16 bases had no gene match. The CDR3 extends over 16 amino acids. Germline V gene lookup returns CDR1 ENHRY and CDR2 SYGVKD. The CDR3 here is CASKPDQGGRNTEAFF. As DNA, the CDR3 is TGTGCCTCCAAACCCGACCAAGGGGGCAGGAACACTGAAGCTTTCTTT.

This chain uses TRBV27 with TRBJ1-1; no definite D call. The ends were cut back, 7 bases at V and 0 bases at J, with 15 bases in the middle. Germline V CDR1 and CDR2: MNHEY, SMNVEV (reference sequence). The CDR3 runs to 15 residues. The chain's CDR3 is CASTHRQQMNTEAFF. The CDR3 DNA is TGTGCCAGCACTCATAGACAACAAATGAACACTGAAGCTTTCTTT.

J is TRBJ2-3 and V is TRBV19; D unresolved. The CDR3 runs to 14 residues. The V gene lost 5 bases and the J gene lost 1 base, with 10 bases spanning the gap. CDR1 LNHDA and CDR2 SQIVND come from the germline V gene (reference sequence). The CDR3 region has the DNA TGTGCCAGTAGTGGGTTGGCAGGCACAGATACGCAGTATTTT. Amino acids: CASSGLAGTDTQYF.

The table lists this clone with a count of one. CDR3 nucleotides: TGTGCCAGCAGCCCATCAACGGGTACGCAGTATTTT. It is translated as CASSPSTGTQYF. The V call is TRBV12-3 or TRBV12-4, the J call TRBJ2-3; no definite D call. The CDR3 is made up of 12 amino acids. Trimming left V 6 bases short and J 8 bases short, with 12 bases between.

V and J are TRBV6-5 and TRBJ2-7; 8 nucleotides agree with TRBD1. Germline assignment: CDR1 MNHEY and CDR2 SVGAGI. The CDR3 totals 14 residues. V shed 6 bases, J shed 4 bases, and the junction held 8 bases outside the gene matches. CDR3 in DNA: TGTGCCAGCAGCGACCGGACAGGGCGGTACGAGCAGTACTTC. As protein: CASSDRTGRYEQYF.

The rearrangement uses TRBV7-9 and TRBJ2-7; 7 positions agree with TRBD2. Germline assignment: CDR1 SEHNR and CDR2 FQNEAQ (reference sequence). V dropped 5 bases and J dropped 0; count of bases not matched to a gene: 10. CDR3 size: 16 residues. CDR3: CASSPVAGAGSYEQYF. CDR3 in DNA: TGTGCCAGCAGCCCCGTGGCGGGAGCTGGCTCCTACGAGCAGTACTTC.